The present T cell receptor (beta chain) was sequenced within a study of CD8 T cells in Susac syndrome (dated by TCRdb to the late 2010s). Broadly, across the study: Among the Susac syndrome patients who were sequenced, clinically active disease was present in about 6 and clinical remission was observed in 8 or 9. At the time of blood withdrawal, Susac syndrome patients were either therapy-naive, taking corticosteroids (with some also receiving IVIg), or on IVIg alone. The study used repertoire sequencing to test whether antigen drove CD8+ T cell activation and differentiation in Susac syndrome.

The sample holds one count of this clonotype. Its specific antigen is unknown. No much larger clone exists at a distance of one base, and base qualities are not known. One read provides weak support. Peripheral blood CD8+ and CD4+ T cells from healthy donors, Susac syndrome patients and multiple sclerosis patients were profiled by high-throughput TCR beta sequencing. Recently defined diagnostic criteria for definite or probable disease were met by the Susac syndrome patients. Bulk CD8+ and CD4+ T cells were purified magnetically by negative isolation, whereas CD8+ TEMRA cells were enriched by FACS. Blood was drawn into EDTA tubes, processed within 24 hours, and PBMCs were isolated by density gradient centrifugation. PBMCs destined for TCR sequencing were cryopreserved in liquid nitrogen and later thawed in a 37 °C water bath. Purity of sorted or isolated CD4+, CD8+ and CD8+ TEMRA cells was at least 90%.

RNA was extracted using the RNeasy kit, and about 0.45 to 1 ug of the RNA was reverse transcribed with random hexamers. TCR beta CDR3 regions were amplified with the immunoSEQ multiplex PCR assay covering 54 Vbeta and 13 Jbeta segments. To correct PCR amplification bias, a synthetic template baseline was used for both primer optimization and computational correction. The original pipeline was this. Reads were annotated to V, D and J genes according to IMGT and were analyzed with immunoSEQ Analyzer, with only productive sequences retained. Clonality was calculated as one minus the Shannon entropy normalized by log2 of the number of productive unique sequences. Public and private clones were assessed among the 100 most prevalent clones of each patient and control. Susac-specific clones were defined as absent from healthy and MS cohorts, over a thousand published viral clones and other ImmuneACCESS disease sequences. In TCRdb, the public reads were trimmed at Q25 with fastp and aligned with MiXCR, with productive beta chains retained. When rows share a CDR3 protein, they turn into one entry using the most common DNA and genes. The authors' filters were not applied to this entry. The sample yields some 240,000 distinct CDR3 sequences; almost 97% were counted once. Approximately 0.1% of the sample belongs to the ten largest clones.

Trimming takes 6 bases off V and 6 bases off J; junction bases not matched to a gene: 10. The CDR3, from cysteine to phenylalanine, totals 14 residues. The only DNA kept is the CDR3, 42 bases in frame from the first base. According to the germline V gene (reference sequence), CDR1 reads DFQATT and CDR2 reads SNEGSKA. Overall study outcomes, separate from this receptor: In the CD4+ T cell repertoire of Susac syndrome patients, clonal expansion was not detected. The number of individuals in the TCR sequencing and HLA analysis was acknowledged as relatively small.

The sample was CD4+ T cells from PBMCs. This receptor was taken from a human donor with Susac syndrome. The rearrangement joined TRBV20-1 to TRBJ1-4, with 7 junctional bases fitting TRBD1. The DNA reads as follows: TGCAGTGCCGTACCGGGACAGTCAGATGAAAAACTGTTTTTT. Its translation is CSAVPGQSDEKLFF.